The 15 T cell receptor beta chains below come from one sample, sequenced in a study of T cells in localized non-small cell lung cancer. The table came from immunoSEQ multiplex PCR; TCRdb's copy has only in-frame clones and leaves some out. This table has under 95,000 clones, 80% appearing once. The sequenced sample was peripheral blood, obtained before any cancer treatment. The source is a female donor older than 55 with stage I lung adenocarcinoma.

The genes are TRBV19 and TRBJ2-7, with D tentatively TRBD1 or TRBD2 (5 bases each). The germline CDR1 and CDR2 sequences are LNHDA and SQIVND (reference sequence). The V end was cut by 1 base, the J end by 5 bases, with 15 bases between. This CDR3 has 15 amino acids. In DNA, the CDR3 is TGTGCCAGTAGTATAGCGGACACCGGGGTCGACGAGCAGTACTTC. Translated, it gives CASSIADTGVDEQYF.

This clone was counted between two and nine times. V and J are TRBV27 and TRBJ2-3; the D is unclear. The CDR3 is 13 amino acids. Trimming shortened V by 4 bases and J by 1 base, and 6 bases separated the two germline ends. Germline V lookup: CDR1 MNHEY, CDR2 SMNVEV (reference sequence). The CDR3 protein is CASSSPGTDTQYF. The CDR3 nucleotides are TGTGCCAGCAGTTCTCCGGGCACAGATACGCAGTATTTT.

This clone occurred once. The chain couples TRBV6-6 to TRBJ2-4; D is perhaps TRBD1 or TRBD2 (6 bases each). CDR3 length equals 11 residues. Germline V gives CDR1 MNHNY, CDR2 SVGAGI (reference sequence). V lost 10 bases and J 9 bases, leaving 13 bases between the germline ends. CDR3 DNA: TGTGCCATCCAACAGGGAGGCATTCAGTACTTC. It yields the protein CAIQQGGIQYF.

The rearrangement links TRBV5-1 to TRBJ1-2; D remains unclear. Per the germline V gene, CDR1 is SGHRS and CDR2 is YFSETQ. With 2 bases removed from V and 5 bases from J, the gap between germline ends came to 13 bases. This CDR3 contains 14 residues. The CDR3 region is CASSLSSGVYGYTF. The DNA for the CDR3 is TGCGCCAGCAGCTTATCATCCGGGGTGTATGGCTACACCTTC.

CDR3 sequence reads: CASSGEGGGDTEAFF. Here the CDR3 DNA reads TGTGCCAGCAGCGGCGAGGGTGGGGGGGACACTGAAGCTTTCTTT. The chain couples TRBV5-4 to TRBJ1-1, with D maybe TRBD1 (5 bases). The germline CDR1 and CDR2 sequences are SGHNT and YYREEE (reference sequence). Trimming cost V 4 bases and J 3 bases, with 16 bases left between them. The CDR3 is 15 amino acids. Combining the CDR3 with reference TRBV5-4 and TRBJ1-1 gives the whole variable domain ETGVTQSPTHLIKTRGQQVTLRCSSQSGHNTVSWYQQALGQGPQFIFQYYREEENGRGNFPPRFSGLQFPNYSSELNVNALELDDSALYLCASSGEGGGDTEAFFGQGTRLTVV.

The gene calls are TRBV29-1 and TRBJ2-3, with 7 bases lining up with TRBD2. The CDR3 loop spans 14 amino acids. V shed 5 bases and J 2 bases; nucleotides not matched to a gene: 7. CDR1 SQVTM and CDR2 ANQGSEA come from the germline V gene. In DNA form, the CDR3 reads TGCAGCGTTAGACTAGCAGCTAACACAGATACGCAGTATTTT. Residues: CSVRLAANTDTQYF.

This chain links TRBV28 with TRBJ2-7, with unresolved D. The CDR3 totals 13 residues. Trimming pared 7 bases from V and 2 bases from J, leaving 12 bases between. The germline gives CDR1 MDHEN, CDR2 SYDVKM. CDR3 region: CASTPSSAYEQYF. As DNA, the CDR3 is TGTGCCAGCACCCCTTCATCGGCCTACGAGCAGTACTTC.

Points on this clone: The junction and the germline gene differ at one end; a read error may be behind it. The V gene is TRBV7-6, the J gene TRBJ2-7; the D call may be TRBD1 or TRBD2 (5 bases each). Germline V CDR1 and CDR2: SGHVS, FNYEAQ. This CDR3 is 11 amino acids long. In nucleotides, the CDR3 is TGTGCCAGCAGCTGGACACCCCGAGGGAACTTC. As protein: CASSWTPRGNF.

In its sample, this clone was seen once. The rearrangement joins TRBV6-5 to TRBJ2-7, with a weak D call TRBD1 (5 bases). The CDR3 loop spans 14 amino acids. Germline V CDR1 and CDR2: MNHEY, SVGAGI. The V end was cut by 5 bases, the J end by 6 bases, with 17 bases between. The CDR3 loop is CASSNMGRQGEQYF. CDR3 DNA sequence: TGTGCCAGCAGTAACATGGGGCGGCAAGGCGAGCAGTACTTC.

This chain links TRBV19 with TRBJ1-6; no clear D. CDR3 length: 17 amino acids. V was pared by 6 bases and J by 8 bases, with 23 bases between. Germline V gene data show CDR1 as LNHDA and CDR2 as SQIVND (reference sequence). The CDR3 nucleotides read TGTGCCAGTAGATCCGAGGCCGGCCTTCGAGTGGATTCACCCCTCCACTTT. Translation gives CASRSEAGLRVDSPLHF. Full variable domain (outside the CDR3, taken from reference TRBV19 and TRBJ1-6): DGGITQSPKYLFRKEGQNVTLSCEQNLNHDAMYWYRQDPGQGLRLIYYSQIVNDFQKGDIAEGYSVSREKKESFPLTVTSAQKNPTAFYLCASRSEAGLRVDSPLHFGNGTRLTVT.

This sequence joins TRBV28 and TRBJ1-1; 9 bases line up with TRBD1. The CDR3 length is 15 residues. CDR1 is MDHEN and CDR2 is SYDVKM in the germline V gene. Losses at the gene ends were 3 bases for V and 4 bases for J; bases not matched to a gene: 6. CDR3 residues: CASSFGTGLGTEAFF. The CDR3 DNA is TGTGCCAGCAGTTTTGGGACAGGGTTGGGCACTGAAGCTTTCTTT. The full variable domain, with the rest looked up from reference TRBV28 and TRBJ1-1, is DVKVTQSSRYLVKRTGEKVFLECVQDMDHENMFWYRQDPGLGLRLIYFSYDVKMKEKGDIPEGYSVSREKKERFSLILESASTNQTSMYLCASSFGTGLGTEAFFGQGTRLTVV.

This clone was observed a handful of times. V is TRBV5-1 and J is TRBJ1-2; a possible D gene is TRBD1 (6 bases). CDR3 length equals 16 residues. Germline assignment: CDR1 SGHRS and CDR2 YFSETQ. The germline V and J ends were trimmed by 4 bases and 5 bases, with 21 bases remaining between them. The CDR3 sequence is CASSRETGGTPYGYTF. The CDR3 nucleotides read TGCGCCAGCAGCCGGGAGACAGGCGGAACTCCGTATGGCTACACCTTC. Together with reference TRBV5-1 and TRBJ1-2, the CDR3 gives the full variable domain: KAGVTQTPRYLIKTRGQQVTLSCSPISGHRSVSWYQQTPGQGLQFLFEYFSETQRNKGNFPGRFSGRQFSNSRSEMNVSTLELGDSALYLCASSRETGGTPYGYTFGSGTRLTVV.

J is TRBJ2-7 and V is TRBV19; TRBD1 aligns across 8 bases. J gave up 3 bases and V 5 bases, and 6 bases lay outside the gene matches. The CDR3 has 14 amino acids. Germline-derived CDR1 and CDR2 are LNHDA and SQIVND (reference sequence). The CDR3 DNA is TGTGCCAGTAGTCCCTGGGACAGGATCTACGAGCAGTACTTC. Amino acid sequence: CASSPWDRIYEQYF.

This clone is a singleton in its sample. One end of the junction varies from germline; a read error may be responsible. The chain combines TRBV7-9 with TRBJ2-7; maybe TRBD2 (7 bases). This CDR3 spans 11 amino acids. Germline V gene lookup returns CDR1 SEHNR and CDR2 FQNEAQ (reference sequence). The CDR3 DNA follows: TGTGCCAGCAGCTCTGCGGGGGCCTTGCTCTTC. This gives the protein CASSSAGALLF.

This clone was counted a single time. The chain joins TRBV7-9 to TRBJ2-1, with D possibly being TRBD1 (5 bases). V lost 5 bases and J 0 bases, leaving 14 bases between the germline ends. Per the germline V gene, CDR1 is SEHNR and CDR2 is FQNEAQ (reference sequence). The CDR3 runs to 16 residues. The CDR3 DNA sequence: TGTGCCAGCAGCACTTACAGGTTTAACTCCTACAATGAGCAGTTCTTC. This codes for CASSTYRFNSYNEQFF.